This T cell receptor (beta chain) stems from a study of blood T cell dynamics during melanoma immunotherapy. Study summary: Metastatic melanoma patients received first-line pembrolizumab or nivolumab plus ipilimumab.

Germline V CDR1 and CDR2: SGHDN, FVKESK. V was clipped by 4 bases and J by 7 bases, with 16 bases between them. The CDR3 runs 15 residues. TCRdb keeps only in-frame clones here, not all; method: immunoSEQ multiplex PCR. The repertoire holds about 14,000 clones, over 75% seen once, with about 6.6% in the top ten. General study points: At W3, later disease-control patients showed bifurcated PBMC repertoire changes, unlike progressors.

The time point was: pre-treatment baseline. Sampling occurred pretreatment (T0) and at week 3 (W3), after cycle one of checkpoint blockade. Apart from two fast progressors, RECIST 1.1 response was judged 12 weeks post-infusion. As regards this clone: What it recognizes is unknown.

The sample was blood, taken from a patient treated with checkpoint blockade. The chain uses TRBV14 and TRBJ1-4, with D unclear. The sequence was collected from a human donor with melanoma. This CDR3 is CASSLGPFKLEKLFF. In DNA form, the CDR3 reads TGTGCCAGCAGCCTTGGACCCTTTAAACTTGAAAAACTGTTTTTT.